These T cell receptor beta chains were read from a single sample in a study of blood T cell repertoires in COVID-19. Sequenced by immunoSEQ multiplex PCR; TCRdb stores in-frame clones only, minus some. In the table there are roughly 570,000 clones, 70% to 90% of which are singletons. The sequencing sample was made of peripheral blood. The receptor source for this set is a woman aged 50 to 60 with COVID-19, enrolled during active disease. The CDR3 runs from the conserved cysteine through the conserved F or W. D genes are given only for firm matches. Clone size appears in some rows only: once, few, many, or a class for an expanded clone.

size: .
V: TRBV19
J: TRBJ1-2
D: TRBD1
DNA: TGTGCCAGTAGTACCTTCGGACAGGGGGATGGCTACACCTTC
CDR3: CASSTFGQGDGYTF

size: .
V: TRBV12-3/TRBV12-4
J: TRBJ1-2
D: .
DNA: TGTGCCAGCGGCTTAGCACTGGTTAGCTACACCTTC
CDR3: CASGLALVSYTF

size: .
V: TRBV11-3
J: TRBJ2-1
D: TRBD2
DNA: TGTGCCAGCAGCCCGGGACTAGCGGGGGTTCAGGATGAGCAGTTCTTC
CDR3: CASSPGLAGVQDEQFF

size: .
V: TRBV4-1
J: TRBJ1-6
D: TRBD1
DNA: TGCGCCAGCAGCCCCTTGGTGGGACAGGGTGATTCACCCCTCCACTTT
CDR3: CASSPLVGQGDSPLHF

size: .
V: TRBV19
J: TRBJ2-2
D: .
DNA: TGTGCCAGTAGTATGGAGGGGAGGAACACCGGGGAGCTGTTTTTT
CDR3: CASSMEGRNTGELFF

size: .
V: TRBV12-5
J: TRBJ2-1
D: TRBD1
DNA: TGTGCTAGTGGTTTGCACAGGGGGTTGGGGAATGAGCAGTTCTTC
CDR3: CASGLHRGLGNEQFF

size: .
V: TRBV6-6
J: TRBJ1-3
D: TRBD1
DNA: TGTGCCAGCAGTTACGAGGGACAGGAGAGTGGCACCATATATTTT
CDR3: CASSYEGQESGTIYF

size: .
V: TRBV2
J: TRBJ1-5
D: .
DNA: TGTGCCAGCAGGGGGAGGGTGAATCAGCCCCAGCATTTT
CDR3: CASRGRVNQPQHF

size: .
V: TRBV7-2
J: TRBJ1-2
D: .
DNA: TGTGCCAGCAGCCCACGGGTGGGGGGAAACTATGGCTACACCTTC
CDR3: CASSPRVGGNYGYTF

size: .
V: TRBV27
J: TRBJ1-6
D: TRBD1
DNA: TGTGCCAGCAGTTTATCTGGGACAGGGGCTAATTCACCCCTCCACTTT
CDR3: CASSLSGTGANSPLHF

size: .
V: TRBV19
J: TRBJ1-1
D: TRBD1
DNA: TGTGCCAGTATCGAGTCGACAGGGGGGACTGAAGCTTTCTTT
CDR3: CASIESTGGTEAFF

size: .
V: TRBV2
J: TRBJ1-1
D: .
DNA: TGTGCCAGCAGTGGAATCAGGAACACTGAAGCTTTCTTT
CDR3: CASSGIRNTEAFF

size: .
V: TRBV2
J: TRBJ1-2
D: .
DNA: TGTGCCAGCTACGACATGGCCCCCACCCGAGGGTATGGCTACACCTTC
CDR3: CASYDMAPTRGYGYTF

size: few
V: TRBV2
J: TRBJ1-2
D: TRBD1
DNA: TGTGCCAGCGTAACAGGGGGGAACTATGGCTACACCTTC
CDR3: CASVTGGNYGYTF

size: once
V: TRBV6-5
J: TRBJ1-2
D: TRBD1
DNA: TGTGCCAGCAGCGACAGGGAGCGTGGCTACACCTTC
CDR3: CASSDRERGYTF

size: .
V: TRBV5-1
J: TRBJ1-1
D: TRBD1
DNA: TGCGCCAGCAGCTTGAGGCAGGGGGCTTCGACTGAAGCTTTCTTT
CDR3: CASSLRQGASTEAFF

size: .
V: TRBV19
J: TRBJ1-4
D: .
DNA: TGTGCCAGTATTCGGGGGGGAGGAACTAATGAAAAACTGTTTTTT
CDR3: CASIRGGGTNEKLFF

size: .
V: TRBV18
J: TRBJ1-2
D: .
DNA: TGTGCCAGCTCACCCTCTGGCGGCTACACCTTC
CDR3: CASSPSGGYTF

size: .
V: TRBV24-1
J: TRBJ2-3
D: .
DNA: TGTGCCACCAGCCCCCATGAGGGGAGGGGGGAGAACACAGATACGCAGTATTTT
CDR3: CATSPHEGRGENTDTQYF

size: .
V: TRBV5-1
J: TRBJ2-2
D: .
DNA: TGCGCCAGCAGCTTGGTGGGGGCCGTCACCGGGGAGCTGTTTTTT
CDR3: CASSLVGAVTGELFF

size: .
V: TRBV5-1
J: TRBJ1-2
D: .
DNA: TGCGCCAGCACTCTAGGTCCAGACAGGCATGGCTACACCTTC
CDR3: CASTLGPDRHGYTF

size: .
V: TRBV6-5
J: TRBJ2-1
D: TRBD2
DNA: TGTGCCAGCACTTTTAGCGGGGGGGCCTACAATGAGCAGTTCTTC
CDR3: CASTFSGGAYNEQFF

size: .
V: TRBV11-3
J: TRBJ1-1
D: .
DNA: TGTGCCAGCAGCGCAGCAGGGCAAGGGAGGACTGAAGCTTTCTTT
CDR3: CASSAAGQGRTEAFF

size: .
V: TRBV6-5
J: TRBJ1-1
D: TRBD1
DNA: TGTGCCAGCAGGTCCTTTGGGCAGGGGGCCGAAGCTTTCTTT
CDR3: CASRSFGQGAEAFF

size: .
V: TRBV14
J: TRBJ1-2
D: .
DNA: TGTGCCAGCAGCCAAGAAAGTGGGGGGATCTATGGCTACACCTTC
CDR3: CASSQESGGIYGYTF

size: .
V: TRBV14
J: TRBJ2-5
D: TRBD1
DNA: TGTGCCAGCAGCCCCATCTTACGGGACAGTCCGGGGACCCAGTACTTC
CDR3: CASSPILRDSPGTQYF

size: .
V: TRBV6-5
J: TRBJ1-2
D: TRBD1
DNA: TGTGCCAGCGCCTCAGGGGGCGATGGCTACACCTTC
CDR3: CASASGGDGYTF

size: .
V: TRBV7-8
J: TRBJ1-6
D: .
DNA: TGTGCCAGCAGCCTAAATTCACCCCTCCACTTT
CDR3: CASSLNSPLHF

size: .
V: TRBV11-2
J: TRBJ1-1
D: TRBD1
DNA: TGTGCCAGCAGCCTTAGACAGGGGGCAAGGCTGGGGAACACTGAAGCTTTCTTT
CDR3: CASSLRQGARLGNTEAFF

size: .
V: TRBV5-8
J: TRBJ2-1
D: TRBD2
DNA: TGTGCCACCGGGACTAGCGGGGGGGTATCCTACAATGAGCAGTTCTTC
CDR3: CATGTSGGVSYNEQFF

size: .
V: TRBV27
J: TRBJ2-7
D: .
DNA: TGTGCCAGCAGTTTAACAGGGTCGAACGAGCAGTACTTC
CDR3: CASSLTGSNEQYF

size: .
V: TRBV3-1/TRBV3-2
J: TRBJ1-1
D: TRBD1
DNA: TGTGCCAGCAGCCAAGCCATACAGGGGCAAGCTTTCTTT
CDR3: CASSQAIQGQAFF

size: .
V: TRBV30
J: TRBJ2-2
D: TRBD2
DNA: TGTGCCTGGACCTCGGGACTAGCGGGGACCGGGGAGCTGTTTTTT
CDR3: CAWTSGLAGTGELFF